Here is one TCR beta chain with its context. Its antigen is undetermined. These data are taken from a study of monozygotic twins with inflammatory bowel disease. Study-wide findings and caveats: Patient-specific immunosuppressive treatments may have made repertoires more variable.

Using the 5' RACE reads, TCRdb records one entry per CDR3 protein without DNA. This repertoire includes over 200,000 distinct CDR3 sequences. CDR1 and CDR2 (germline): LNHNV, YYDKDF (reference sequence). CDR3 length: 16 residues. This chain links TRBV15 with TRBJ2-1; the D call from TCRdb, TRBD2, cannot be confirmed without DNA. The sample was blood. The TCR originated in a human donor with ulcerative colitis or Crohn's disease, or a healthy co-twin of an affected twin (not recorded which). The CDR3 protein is CATSRDARGTYNEQFF.